A selection of T cell receptor beta chains follows, all from one sample in a study of human T cells and chemical hapten exposure. One entry per CDR3 protein results from TCRdb running MiXCR on the RACE reads. The sample has more than 300,000 distinct CDR3 sequences, about 5.1% seen once. The sample here was whole blood, taken in connection with sensitization to the hapten diphenylcyclopropenone (DPC). The receptor source for this set is a woman between 45 and 65 years old with alopecia areata. Some clones in this sample may be carry-over from other donors' samples. CDR3s include the opening cysteine and the closing phenylalanine or tryptophan. The D gene is left open where the match is weak. Size is omitted from some rows. Given values are once, few, many or a class for expanded clones.

-	many	TRBJ2-1	15	TRBV7-2	CASSLEVSSYNEQFF	TGTGCCAGCAGCTTAGAGGTCAGCTCCTACAATGAGCAGTTCTTC
-	few	TRBJ2-5	14	TRBV4-1	CASSQTLIQETQYF	TGCGCCAGCAGCCAAACGCTGATCCAAGAGACCCAGTACTTC
-	-	TRBJ2-7	14	TRBV24-1	CATSPTDSPYEQYF	TGTGCCACCAGCCCCACGGACAGTCCCTACGAGCAGTACTTC
TRBD1	few	TRBJ1-1	12	TRBV24-1	CATQQGVGEAFF	TGTGCCACCCAGCAGGGGGTTGGGGAAGCTTTCTTT
-	many	TRBJ2-3	15	TRBV29-1	CSVVGWELGTDTQYF	TGCAGCGTTGTGGGGTGGGAGCTCGGCACAGATACGCAGTATTTT
-	-	TRBJ2-7	15	TRBV28	CASSSLPTVPYEQYF	TGTGCCAGCAGTTCGTTACCGACGGTTCCCTACGAGCAGTACTTC
-	few	TRBJ2-3	15	TRBV5-1	CASSLGLGSTDTQYF	TGCGCCAGCAGCTTGGGACTCGGAAGCACAGATACGCAGTATTTT
TRBD1	-	TRBJ2-7	15	TRBV7-9	CASSPLGTGSYEQYF	TGTGCCAGCAGCCCGTTGGGGACAGGGTCCTACGAGCAGTACTTC
TRBD1	many	TRBJ1-5	19	TRBV18	CASSPRRTGREYSNQPQHF	TGTGCCAGCTCACCACGCCGGACAGGGAGGGAATATAGCAATCAGCCCCAGCATTTT
TRBD2	-	TRBJ2-7	16	TRBV6-6	CAGRPSSGRGYYEQYF	TGTGCCGGCAGACCGTCTAGCGGGAGAGGTTATTACGAGCAGTACTTC
TRBD1	few	TRBJ2-2	14	TRBV29-1	CSVRGQANTGELFF	TGCAGCGTTAGGGGACAGGCGAACACCGGGGAGCTGTTTTTT
-	few	TRBJ1-2	17	TRBV25-1	CASSAPGTRDLNYGYTF	TGTGCCAGCAGTGCTCCCGGGACAAGGGACCTTAACTATGGCTACACCTTC
TRBD2	-	TRBJ2-5	16	TRBV5-6	CASSTTGTRYQETQYF	TGTGCCAGCAGCACGACCGGGACTAGGTATCAAGAGACCCAGTACTTC
-	-	TRBJ2-6	15	TRBV12-3/TRBV12-4	CASSAWGAGANVLTF	TGTGCCAGCAGTGCCTGGGGCGCTGGGGCCAACGTCCTGACTTTC
-	-	TRBJ1-1	11	TRBV29-1	CSVDEGAEAFF	TGCAGCGTTGACGAGGGGGCTGAAGCTTTCTTT
-	many	TRBJ2-7	15	TRBV7-9	CASSARIRGAEEQYF	TGTGCCAGCAGCGCCCGGATCAGGGGAGCGGAAGAGCAGTACTTC
-	many	TRBJ2-7	12	TRBV6-1	CASGLSSYEQYF	TGTGCCAGCGGACTCAGCTCCTACGAGCAGTACTTC
-	-	TRBJ1-4	14	TRBV20-1	CSATGQGFEEKLFF	TGCAGTGCCACGGGGCAGGGTTTCGAAGAAAAACTGTTTTTT
-	many	TRBJ2-5	15	TRBV9	CASSVSGAPGETQYF	TGTGCCAGCAGCGTCTCAGGAGCCCCGGGGGAGACCCAGTACTTC
TRBD1	few	TRBJ1-5	14	TRBV12-3/TRBV12-4	CASSGTGVGEPQHF	TGTGCCAGCAGTGGGACAGGGGTCGGGGAGCCCCAGCATTTT
-	many	TRBJ2-3	12	TRBV2	CASRSGVDTQYF	TGTGCCAGCAGATCGGGGGTTGATACGCAGTATTTT
TRBD2	many	TRBJ2-3	14	TRBV4-3	CASSPTSASDTQYF	TGCGCCAGCAGCCCGACTAGCGCCTCAGATACGCAGTATTTT
-	few	TRBJ1-3	11	TRBV6-6	CATIDGNTIYF	TGTGCCACGATAGACGGAAACACCATATATTTT
TRBD2	-	TRBJ2-2	16	TRBV9	CASSLRLAPNTGELFF	TGTGCCAGCAGCCTCCGACTAGCGCCGAACACCGGGGAGCTGTTTTTT
TRBD2	few	TRBJ2-5	15	TRBV13	CASSYGTSGGKTQYF	TGTGCCAGCAGCTACGGGACTAGCGGGGGAAAGACCCAGTACTTC
TRBD2	many	TRBJ2-5	16	TRBV9	CASSVGLAVYQETQYF	TGTGCCAGCAGCGTCGGACTAGCGGTGTACCAAGAGACCCAGTACTTC
TRBD2	many	TRBJ2-3	15	TRBV4-3	CASSQASGRMDTQYF	TGCGCCAGCAGCCAAGCTAGCGGGAGGATGGATACGCAGTATTTT
-	-	TRBJ1-6	13	TRBV6-6	CASSYRDNSPLHF	TGTGCCAGCAGTTACAGAGATAATTCACCCCTCCACTTT
-	many	TRBJ2-3	15	TRBV7-2	CASSLQIVGADTQYF	TGTGCCAGCAGCTTACAGATCGTGGGGGCAGATACGCAGTATTTT
TRBD2	many	TRBJ2-1	15	TRBV29-1	CSVGGLAGSYNEQFF	TGCAGCGTTGGGGGACTAGCGGGTTCCTACAATGAGCAGTTCTTC
TRBD1	-	TRBJ1-5	15	TRBV9	CASSVGGQVGQPQHF	TGTGCCAGCAGCGTAGGAGGACAGGTCGGGCAGCCCCAGCATTTT
-	many	TRBJ2-5	13	TRBV4-2	CASSQDTRETQYF	TGTGCCAGCAGCCAAGATACGAGAGAGACCCAGTACTTC
TRBD1	-	TRBJ2-2	15	TRBV10-3	CAISAQGEWTGELFF	TGTGCCATCAGTGCCCAGGGGGAGTGGACCGGGGAGCTGTTTTTT
TRBD1	many	TRBJ2-4	11	TRBV6-2/TRBV6-3	CASSTGDIQYF	TGTGCCAGCAGTACAGGGGACATTCAGTACTTC
-	many	TRBJ1-4	13	TRBV19	CASSFIDREKLFF	TGTGCCAGTAGTTTTATAGACCGTGAAAAACTGTTTTTT
-	many	TRBJ1-5	13	TRBV27	CASSLSGNQPQHF	TGTGCCAGCAGTTTATCCGGAAATCAGCCCCAGCATTTT
-	few	TRBJ1-1	12	TRBV6-2/TRBV6-3	CATTLMNTEAFF	TGTGCCACCACTCTCATGAACACTGAAGCTTTCTTT
-	-	TRBJ1-1	12	TRBV3-1	CASSLRDIEAFF	TGTGCCAGCAGCCTCCGGGACATCGAAGCTTTCTTT
-	many	TRBJ1-5	16	TRBV7-8	CASSADRQRNNQPQHF	TGTGCCAGCAGCGCGGACCGCCAAAGGAACAATCAGCCCCAGCATTTT
-	many	TRBJ1-5	13	TRBV7-2	CASRMDSNQPQHF	TGTGCCAGCAGGATGGATAGCAATCAGCCCCAGCATTTT
TRBD1	many	TRBJ1-4	13	TRBV29-1	CSVTGGANEKLFF	TGCAGCGTTACAGGGGGGGCTAATGAAAAACTGTTTTTT
TRBD1	-	TRBJ1-6	17	TRBV20-1	CSASPPGQGVRNSPLHF	TGCAGTGCTAGTCCCCCGGGACAGGGGGTTAGAAATTCACCCCTCCACTTT
-	many	TRBJ1-2	13	TRBV6-5	CASSVDSNYGYTF	TGTGCCAGCAGCGTCGACAGTAACTATGGCTACACCTTC
-	few	TRBJ1-4	14	TRBV6-5	CASSYSRGNEKLFF	TGTGCCAGCAGTTACTCGAGAGGGAACGAAAAACTGTTTTTT
-	few	TRBJ2-7	14	TRBV7-9	CASSQGHPPYEQYF	TGTGCCAGCAGCCAGGGCCATCCGCCCTACGAGCAGTACTTC
-	many	TRBJ2-1	14	TRBV3-1	CASSQRLAYNEQFF	TGTGCCAGCAGCCAACGACTAGCCTACAATGAGCAGTTCTTC
-	few	TRBJ1-1	13	TRBV12-3/TRBV12-4	CASSAWFGAEAFF	TGTGCCAGCAGTGCCTGGTTTGGAGCAGAAGCTTTCTTT
-	many	TRBJ2-3	15	TRBV29-1	CSVEEGGGLADTQYF	TGCAGCGTTGAAGAGGGGGGCGGACTAGCAGATACGCAGTATTTT
-	few	TRBJ1-1	14	TRBV2	CASRVGRTNTEAFF	TGTGCCAGCAGGGTCGGCAGGACTAACACTGAAGCTTTCTTT
-	few	TRBJ2-3	16	TRBV11-2	CASSLEWGSGTDTQYF	TGTGCCAGCAGCTTAGAATGGGGGTCGGGCACAGATACGCAGTATTTT